These T cell receptor beta chains were read from a single sample in a study of metastatic and nonmetastatic thyroid tumors. Through MiXCR, TCRdb re-clonotyped the PCR reads. Of 9,000 to 15,000 clones in the sample, around a third were seen once. The material sequenced was tumor tissue. These receptors were obtained from a female donor with papillary thyroid cancer or a benign thyroid nodule (not recorded which). Some clones in this sample may be carry-over from other donors' samples. CDR3s include the opening cysteine and the closing phenylalanine or tryptophan. The D gene is left open where the match is weak. Only some rows state a clone size, as once, few, many or a class for expanded clones.

J gene: TRBJ2-6
V gene: TRBV6-5
D gene: TRBD2
clone size: few
CDR3 DNA: TGTGCCACCAGCCCGTTAGCGGGGGTGGGCTCTGGTGCCAACTTCCTGACTTTC
CDR3 protein: CATSPLAGVGSGANFLTF

J gene: TRBJ2-3
V gene: TRBV11-2
D gene: TRBD2
clone size: few
CDR3 DNA: TGTGCCAGCAGCTTTAGACTAGCGGGAGCCTCTGATACGCAGTATTTT
CDR3 protein: CASSFRLAGASDTQYF

J gene: TRBJ1-1
V gene: TRBV11-2
D gene: .
clone size: .
CDR3 DNA: TGTGCCAGCATCTTAGATCGGCCAGGGCACACGTACACTGAAGCTTTCTTT
CDR3 protein: CASILDRPGHTYTEAFF

J gene: TRBJ2-1
V gene: TRBV24-1
D gene: .
clone size: many
CDR3 DNA: TGTGCCACCAGTGTTAGCGGAGGGAATGAGCAGTTCTTC
CDR3 protein: CATSVSGGNEQFF

J gene: TRBJ2-7
V gene: TRBV5-6
D gene: TRBD1
clone size: .
CDR3 DNA: TGTGCCAGCAGCCCGTGGAACAGGGGAAGCTACGAGCAGTACTTC
CDR3 protein: CASSPWNRGSYEQYF

J gene: TRBJ1-6
V gene: TRBV30
D gene: TRBD1
clone size: .
CDR3 DNA: TGTGCCTGGATCCCAGGACAGGGGGGGGATTCACCCCTCCACTTT
CDR3 protein: CAWIPGQGGDSPLHF

J gene: TRBJ2-7
V gene: TRBV12-3/TRBV12-4
D gene: .
clone size: few
CDR3 DNA: TGTGCCAGCAGTTTAGCGGCGGGGTACGAGCAGTACTTC
CDR3 protein: CASSLAAGYEQYF

J gene: TRBJ2-2
V gene: TRBV10-2
D gene: .
clone size: large
CDR3 DNA: TGCGCCAGCAGTGAGGTGCGGACCTACACCGGGGAGCTGTTTTTT
CDR3 protein: CASSEVRTYTGELFF

J gene: TRBJ1-4
V gene: TRBV7-8
D gene: .
clone size: many
CDR3 DNA: TGTGCCAGCAGCCCAACAGTGGTTGATGAAAAACTGTTTTTT
CDR3 protein: CASSPTVVDEKLFF

J gene: TRBJ2-1
V gene: TRBV6-2/TRBV6-3
D gene: .
clone size: many
CDR3 DNA: TGTGCCAGTAACCTAGCGCCCTACAATGAGCAGTTCTTC
CDR3 protein: CASNLAPYNEQFF

J gene: TRBJ1-1
V gene: TRBV28
D gene: .
clone size: .
CDR3 DNA: TGTGCCAGCAGCCCAGTTCGGGGCACTGAAGCTTTCTTT
CDR3 protein: CASSPVRGTEAFF

J gene: TRBJ2-1
V gene: TRBV20-1
D gene: .
clone size: .
CDR3 DNA: TGCAGTGCTAGAGGCGCGTCCTCCTACAATGAGCAGTTCTTC
CDR3 protein: CSARGASSYNEQFF

J gene: TRBJ2-7
V gene: TRBV24-1
D gene: TRBD1
clone size: .
CDR3 DNA: TGTGCCACCAGTGAGCCGACAGGGTACGAGCAGTACTTC
CDR3 protein: CATSEPTGYEQYF

J gene: TRBJ2-1
V gene: TRBV27
D gene: TRBD2
clone size: .
CDR3 DNA: TGTGCCAGCAGTTTTGGCGGGAGGGCCGGGGAGCAGTTCTTC
CDR3 protein: CASSFGGRAGEQFF

J gene: TRBJ1-1
V gene: TRBV4-3
D gene: .
clone size: many
CDR3 DNA: TGCGCCAGCAGCCAACAGTACGGTTTCGGTCGAACTGAAGCTTTCTTT
CDR3 protein: CASSQQYGFGRTEAFF

J gene: TRBJ2-6
V gene: TRBV6-1
D gene: .
clone size: few
CDR3 DNA: TGTGAAAGCAGTGAACTACGGACAGTTTTATCCGGGGCCAACGTCCTGACTTTC
CDR3 protein: CESSELRTVLSGANVLTF

J gene: TRBJ1-2
V gene: TRBV7-2
D gene: .
clone size: once
CDR3 DNA: TGTGCCAGCAGCTTAGTTGTCAGTCGGTGCTACACCTTC
CDR3 protein: CASSLVVSRCYTF

J gene: TRBJ2-1
V gene: TRBV12-3/TRBV12-4
D gene: .
clone size: few
CDR3 DNA: TGTGCCAGCAGCTTAAGTTGGTCGTTAGGTTATAATGAGCAGTTCTTC
CDR3 protein: CASSLSWSLGYNEQFF

J gene: TRBJ1-2
V gene: TRBV6-1
D gene: .
clone size: .
CDR3 DNA: TGTTCCAGCAGTATGACGACATGGGGAAACTATGGCTACACCTTC
CDR3 protein: CSSSMTTWGNYGYTF

J gene: TRBJ1-1
V gene: TRBV5-1
D gene: .
clone size: .
CDR3 DNA: TGCGCCAGCAGCTTGGGCCCCAGGGGCATGAACACTGAAGCTTTCTTT
CDR3 protein: CASSLGPRGMNTEAFF

J gene: TRBJ1-5
V gene: TRBV5-1
D gene: .
clone size: .
CDR3 DNA: TGCGCCAGCAGCTTGGGCCCGATCCAGCCCCAGCATTTT
CDR3 protein: CASSLGPIQPQHF

J gene: TRBJ2-2
V gene: TRBV5-5
D gene: TRBD2
clone size: many
CDR3 DNA: TGTGCCAGCAGGATTAGCGGGGCGAACACCGGGGAGCTGTTTTTT
CDR3 protein: CASRISGANTGELFF